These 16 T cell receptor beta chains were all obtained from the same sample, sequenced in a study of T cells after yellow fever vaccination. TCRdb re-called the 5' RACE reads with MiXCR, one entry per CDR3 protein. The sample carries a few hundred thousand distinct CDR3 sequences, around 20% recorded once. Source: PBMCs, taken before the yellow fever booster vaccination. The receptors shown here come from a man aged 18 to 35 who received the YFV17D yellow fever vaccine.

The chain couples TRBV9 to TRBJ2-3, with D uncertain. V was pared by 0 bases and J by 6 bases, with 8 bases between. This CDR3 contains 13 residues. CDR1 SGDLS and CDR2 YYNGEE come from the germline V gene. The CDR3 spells CASSVGGGDTQYF. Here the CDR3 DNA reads TGTGCCAGCAGCGTAGGAGGTGGGGATACGCAGTATTTT.

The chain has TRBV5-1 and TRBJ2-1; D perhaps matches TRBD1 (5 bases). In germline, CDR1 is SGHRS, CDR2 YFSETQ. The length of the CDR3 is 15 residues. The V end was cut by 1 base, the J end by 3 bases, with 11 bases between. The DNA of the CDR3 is TGCGCCAGCAGCTTGTTCCGACAGAACTACAATGAGCAGTTCTTC. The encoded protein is CASSLFRQNYNEQFF.

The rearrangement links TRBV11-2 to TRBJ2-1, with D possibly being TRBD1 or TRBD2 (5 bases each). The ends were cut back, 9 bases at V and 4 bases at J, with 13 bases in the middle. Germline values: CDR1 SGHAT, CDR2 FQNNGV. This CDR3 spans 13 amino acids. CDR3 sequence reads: CASTRGGYNEQFF. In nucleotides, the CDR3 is TGTGCCAGTACCCGGGGCGGTTACAATGAGCAGTTCTTC.

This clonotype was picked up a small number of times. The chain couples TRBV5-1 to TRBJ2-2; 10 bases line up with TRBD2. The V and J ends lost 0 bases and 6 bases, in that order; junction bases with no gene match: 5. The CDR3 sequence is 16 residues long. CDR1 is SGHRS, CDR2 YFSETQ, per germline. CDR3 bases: TGCGCCAGCAGCTTGGGGGCCGGGACTAGCGCCGGGGAGCTGTTTTTT. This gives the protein CASSLGAGTSAGELFF.

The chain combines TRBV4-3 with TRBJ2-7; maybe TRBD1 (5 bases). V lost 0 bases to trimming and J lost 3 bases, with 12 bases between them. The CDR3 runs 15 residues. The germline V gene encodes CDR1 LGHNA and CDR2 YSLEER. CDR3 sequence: CASSQEHRFLYEQYF. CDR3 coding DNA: TGCGCCAGCAGCCAAGAACACAGGTTTCTCTACGAGCAGTACTTC.

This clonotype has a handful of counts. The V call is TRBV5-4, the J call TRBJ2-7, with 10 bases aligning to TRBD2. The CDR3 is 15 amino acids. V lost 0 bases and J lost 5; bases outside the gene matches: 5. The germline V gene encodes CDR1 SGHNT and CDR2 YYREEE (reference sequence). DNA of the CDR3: TGTGCCAGCAGCTTGGGGAGCGGGGGGGCCAACGAGCAGTACTTC. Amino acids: CASSLGSGGANEQYF.

The CDR3, as DNA: TGTGCCAGCAGCTTGGCTCTAAGAGGCGAGCAGTACTTC. It is translated as CASSLALRGEQYF. The V gene is TRBV5-6, the J gene TRBJ2-7; D not resolved. CDR3 length: 13 amino acids. Germline V gene lookup returns CDR1 SGHDT and CDR2 YYEEEE. V was clipped by 0 bases and J by 6 bases, with 10 bases between them.

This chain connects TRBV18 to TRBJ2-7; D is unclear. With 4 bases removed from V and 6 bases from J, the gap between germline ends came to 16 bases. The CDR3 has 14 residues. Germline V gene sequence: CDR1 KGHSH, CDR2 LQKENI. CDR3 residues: CASSLSDGSGEQYV. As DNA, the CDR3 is TGTGCCAGCTCACTCTCGGACGGATCAGGCGAGCAGTACGTC.

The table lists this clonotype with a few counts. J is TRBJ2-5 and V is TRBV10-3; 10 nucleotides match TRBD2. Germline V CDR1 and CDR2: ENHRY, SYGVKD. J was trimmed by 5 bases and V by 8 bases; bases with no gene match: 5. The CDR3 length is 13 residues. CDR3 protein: CAIGPSGGETQYF. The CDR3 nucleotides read TGTGCCATCGGGCCTAGCGGGGGTGAGACCCAGTACTTC.

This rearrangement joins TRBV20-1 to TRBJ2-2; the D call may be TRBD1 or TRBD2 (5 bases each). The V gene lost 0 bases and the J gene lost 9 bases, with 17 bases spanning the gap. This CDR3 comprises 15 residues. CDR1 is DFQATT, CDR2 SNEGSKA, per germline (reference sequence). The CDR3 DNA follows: TGCAGTGCTAGAGATCTCTCGGGACCGGCGAGGGAGCTGTTTTTT. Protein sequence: CSARDLSGPARELFF.

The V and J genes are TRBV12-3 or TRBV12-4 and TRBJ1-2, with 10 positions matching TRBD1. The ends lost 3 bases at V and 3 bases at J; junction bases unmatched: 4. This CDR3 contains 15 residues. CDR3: CASSFWDRGHYGYTF. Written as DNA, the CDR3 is TGTGCCAGCAGTTTTTGGGACAGGGGTCACTATGGCTACACCTTC.

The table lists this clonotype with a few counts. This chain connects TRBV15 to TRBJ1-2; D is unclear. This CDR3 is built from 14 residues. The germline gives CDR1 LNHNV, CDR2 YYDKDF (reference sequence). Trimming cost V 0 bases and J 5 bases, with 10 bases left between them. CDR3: CATSREAGSYGYTF. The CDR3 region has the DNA TGTGCCACCAGCAGAGAGGCAGGCTCTTATGGCTACACCTTC.

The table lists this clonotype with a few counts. CDR3 in DNA: TGTGCTAGTGGTTCCATTCGGGGTTCGGCAGATACGCAGTATTTT. Its translation is CASGSIRGSADTQYF. This chain uses TRBV12-5 with TRBJ2-3; D is perhaps TRBD2 (5 bases). This CDR3 contains 15 residues. Germline loops: CDR1 LGHNT, CDR2 FRNRAP. The V end was cut by 4 bases, the J end by 4 bases, with 15 bases between.

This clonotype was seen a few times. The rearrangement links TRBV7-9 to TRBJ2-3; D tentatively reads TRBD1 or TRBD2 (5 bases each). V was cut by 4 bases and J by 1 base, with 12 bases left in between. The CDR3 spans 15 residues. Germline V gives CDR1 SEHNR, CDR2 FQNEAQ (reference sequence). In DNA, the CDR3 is TGTGCCAGCAGCTGGGACGGGTATCGCACAGATACGCAGTATTTT. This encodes CASSWDGYRTDTQYF.

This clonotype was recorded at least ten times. The CDR3 loop reads CASSGRDREQFF. CDR3 nucleotide sequence: TGTGCCAGCAGCGGGAGAGACCGGGAGCAGTTCTTC. The chain carries TRBV7-2 and TRBJ2-1; tentatively, D is TRBD2 (5 bases). Trimming left V 5 bases short and J 10 bases short, with 12 bases between. This CDR3 spans 12 amino acids. The germline gives CDR1 SGHTA, CDR2 FQGNSA.

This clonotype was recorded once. The CDR3 nucleotides read TGCGCCAGCAGCCAAGGGGCCGCGTACGGGGGAAATGAGCAGTTCTTC. Protein product: CASSQGAAYGGNEQFF. The V and J genes are TRBV4-1 and TRBJ2-1, with D perhaps matching TRBD2 (6 bases). Looked up from germline, CDR1 is MGHRA and CDR2 is YSYEKL. This CDR3 comprises 16 residues. V was trimmed by 1 base and J by 7 bases, leaving 17 bases between them.